These 23 T cell receptor beta chains were all obtained from the same sample, sequenced in a study of T cells in Graves' hyperthyroidism and ophthalmopathy (dated by TCRdb to between 2018 and 2021). Libraries were made using multiplex PCR. The sample was run on an Illumina HiSeq 2000. Amplification of TCR beta CDR3 regions was carried out from RNA transcripts. A first-round RT-PCR of the TCR CDR3 used the HTBI primer set with the Qiagen OneStep RT-PCR kit. TCRdb cleaned the public reads at Q25 with fastp, built clones with MiXCR and kept in-frame beta chains. Duplicate CDR3 protein sequences are folded into a single record with the most common DNA and genes. The sample table lists hundreds of thousands of distinct CDR3 sequences, around 13% of them with a count of one. In total, the top ten clones hold roughly 10% of the sample. The specimen sequenced was blood. Receptor source: a woman aged 18-35 years with Graves' hyperthyroidism.

The chain recombines TRBV5-1 with TRBJ1-1; maybe TRBD1 (6 bases). The CDR3 spans 18 residues. Trimming left V 3 bases short and J 0 bases short, with 21 bases between. CDR1 and CDR2 (germline): SGHRS, YFSETQ. The CDR3 DNA follows: TGCGCCAGCAGCTATACCTTCCAAGCGACAGGCCTGAACACTGAAGCTTTCTTT. Translation gives CASSYTFQATGLNTEAFF.

Concerning this clonotype itself: A much larger clone differs from this one at a single base, so this may be a read error. The chain joins TRBV7-9 to TRBJ2-7; TRBD1 agrees at 8 bases. The DNA end is a closer match to TRBJ2-1, so the J assignment may be wrong. Germline CDR1 and CDR2: SEHNR and FQNEAQ (reference sequence). This CDR3 contains 16 residues. CDR3 nucleotide sequence: TGTGCCAGCAGCTCCGGTTGGACAGGGAGCTCCTACGAGCAGTTCTTC. Its translation is CASSSGWTGSSYEQFF.

This clonotype was counted ten times or more. Written as DNA, the CDR3 is TGCAGTGCTAGTTCCGTTCCCTCCTACGAGCAGTACTTC. It translates to CSASSVPSYEQYF. J is TRBJ2-7 and V is TRBV20-1; D not certain. Germline V CDR1 and CDR2: DFQATT, SNEGSKA (reference sequence). Trimming stripped 3 bases from V and 0 bases from J, with 9 bases between. The CDR3 has 13 residues.

V gene TRBV15 combines with J gene TRBJ2-2; D might be TRBD1 (7 bases). Germline CDR1 and CDR2: LNHNV and YYDKDF (reference sequence). The CDR3 has 15 residues. Deletions cut 0 bases from V and 4 bases from J, with 9 bases between. Here the CDR3 reads CATSREQGGTGELFF. In DNA form, the CDR3 reads TGTGCCACCAGCAGAGAGCAGGGGGGCACCGGGGAGCTGTTTTTT.

The chain recombines TRBV2 with TRBJ1-4; tentative D call: TRBD1 (5 bases). The CDR3 covers 13 residues. Trimming took 8 bases from V and 8 from J, leaving 15 bases between them. Germline-derived CDR1 and CDR2 are SNHLY and FYNNEI. In DNA form, the CDR3 reads TGTGCCAGCGGTTGGGACTTGCGGGAAAAACTGTTTTTT. This codes for CASGWDLREKLFF.

This clonotype was detected ten times or more. The V and J genes are TRBV2 and TRBJ2-7; 9 bases map to TRBD1. Germline V CDR1 and CDR2: SNHLY, FYNNEI. The CDR3 runs to 16 residues. V trimming: 1 base; J trimming: 2 bases; junction bases outside the gene matches: 6. CDR3 sequence (DNA): TGTGCCAGCAGTGAAGAACAGGGGGCGGCGACCTACGAGCAGTACTTC. Protein: CASSEEQGAATYEQYF.

This clonotype was detected ten times or more. V is TRBV3-1 and J is TRBJ2-7; 7 nucleotides line up with TRBD2. The CDR3 is 16 residues long. The V segment lost 1 base and the J segment 1 base; nucleotides outside the gene matches: 7. Per germline, CDR1 LGHDT and CDR2 YNNKEL (reference sequence). In DNA, the CDR3 is TGTGCCAGCAGCCAAGGCCGGTGGGGGGGATCCTACGAGCAGTACTTC. It yields the protein CASSQGRWGGSYEQYF.

This chain uses TRBV28 with TRBJ2-2; weak D call: TRBD2 (5 bases). The CDR3 contains 14 residues. Deletions cut 5 bases from V and 8 bases from J, with 15 bases between. Looked up from germline, CDR1 is MDHEN and CDR2 is SYDVKM. The CDR3 region is CASSPWLSGGELFF. The CDR3 DNA reads TGTGCCAGCAGTCCGTGGTTGTCGGGGGGGGAGCTGTTTTTT.

At least ten counts were recorded for this clonotype. The chain employs TRBV7-3 and TRBJ1-2; TRBD1 matches 10 bases. After removal of 8 bases from V and 6 bases from J, the junction contained 3 bases not matched to a gene. The CDR3 sequence is 12 residues long. Germline V gives CDR1 SGHTA, CDR2 FQGTGA. For the CDR3, the DNA is TGTGCCAGCGCTGGGACAGGGGATGGCTACACCTTC. Protein: CASAGTGDGYTF. Using reference TRBV7-3 and TRBJ1-2 for the parts outside the CDR3, the full variable domain is GAGVSQTPSNKVTEKGKYVELRCDPISGHTALYWYRQSLGQGPEFLIYFQGTGAADDSGLPNDRFFAVRPEGSVSTLKIQRTERGDSAVYLCASAGTGDGYTFGSGTRLTVV.

Worth noting for this clonotype: Here the CDR3 omits its conserved ending phenylalanine or tryptophan, so a read error is the likely source. The chain links TRBV27 to TRBJ2-7, with TRBD2 matching over 7 bases. The length of the CDR3 is 15 residues. Per germline, CDR1 MNHEY and CDR2 SMNVEV (reference sequence). V gave up 2 bases and J gave up 2 bases; unmatched junction bases: 6. The CDR3 is CASSLRVAGPYEQYL. The CDR3 nucleotides read TGTGCCAGCAGTTTAAGAGTAGCGGGCCCCTACGAGCAGTACCTC.

V and J are TRBV20-1 and TRBJ1-5; no clear D. Trimming shortened V by 2 bases and J by 1 base, and 15 bases separated the two germline ends. The germline gives CDR1 DFQATT, CDR2 SNEGSKA (reference sequence). The CDR3 consists of 16 residues. DNA for the CDR3: TGCAGTGCTAGACTCCTAATCCCGGGGAGCAATCAGCCCCAGCATTTT. Its translation: CSARLLIPGSNQPQHF.

The sample holds one count of this clonotype. V is TRBV29-1 and J is TRBJ2-1; either TRBD1 or TRBD2 may supply D (5 bases each). V lost 7 bases to trimming and J lost 3 bases, with 10 bases between them. The CDR3 extends over 12 amino acids. CDR1 and CDR2 (germline): SQVTM, ANQGSEA. As DNA, the CDR3 is TGCAGCGCTCGGGGCCGCTACAATGAGCAGTTCTTC. It is translated as CSARGRYNEQFF.

This sequence joins TRBV7-3 and TRBJ2-4; D is perhaps TRBD2 (6 bases). The CDR3 totals 14 residues. Germline CDR1 reads SGHTA; CDR2 reads FQGTGA. The V end lost 3 bases, the J end lost 3 bases, and 9 bases lay between the germline ends. In nucleotides, the CDR3 is TGTGCCAGCAGCTTGGGGGGTGACAAAAACATTCAGTACTTC. Translating gives CASSLGGDKNIQYF.

This clonotype has ten or more counts. This chain connects TRBV6-1 to TRBJ1-1, with 11 positions matching TRBD1. This CDR3 has 15 residues. The J segment lost 5 bases and the V segment lost 8 bases, leaving 10 bases of the junction unmatched. Germline loops: CDR1 MNHNS, CDR2 SASEGT. CDR3 residues: CASDFTGTGGTEAFF. The CDR3 DNA is TGTGCCAGCGACTTCACCGGGACAGGGGGGACTGAAGCTTTCTTT.

The V call is TRBV29-1, the J call TRBJ2-5, with D possibly being TRBD1 (6 bases). CDR3 size: 12 residues. V lost 4 bases and J 3 bases, leaving 9 bases between the germline ends. Germline CDR1 reads SQVTM; CDR2 reads ANQGSEA. The CDR3 bases are TGCAGCGTTGTTTCAGGGGAAGAGACCCAGTACTTC. This gives the protein CSVVSGEETQYF.

This clonotype has at least ten counts. The rearrangement joins TRBV5-1 to TRBJ2-7, with 8 bases aligning to TRBD1. V shed 4 bases and J 4 bases; nucleotides not matched to a gene: 16. There are 17 residues in the CDR3. CDR1 and CDR2 (germline): SGHRS, YFSETQ. DNA for the CDR3: TGCGCCAGCAGCCCAACCCCGCCGGACAGGGACGAGTACGAGCAGTACTTC. This gives the protein CASSPTPPDRDEYEQYF.

This clonotype has more than one count but fewer than ten. The J gene is TRBJ2-1, the V gene TRBV4-1; maybe TRBD1 (6 bases). The CDR3 spans 14 residues. Germline CDR1 is MGHRA and CDR2 is YSYEKL. With 3 bases removed from V and 3 bases from J, the gap between germline ends came to 9 bases. CDR3 coding DNA: TGCGCCAGCAGCCAGGGGACACTCTACAATGAGCAGTTCTTC. It is translated as CASSQGTLYNEQFF.

In its sample, this clonotype was seen a few times. V and J are TRBV4-3 and TRBJ1-2, with D possibly TRBD1 on 5 matching bases. The CDR3 consists of 16 residues. Germline assignment: CDR1 LGHNA and CDR2 YSLEER. With 0 bases removed from V and 1 base from J, the gap between germline ends came to 12 bases. The CDR3 sequence is CASSQDHAQGNYGYTF. The CDR3 nucleotides read TGCGCCAGCAGCCAAGATCACGCCCAGGGTAACTATGGCTACACCTTC.

The table lists this clonotype with many counts. The DNA for the CDR3 is TGTGCCAGCAGCTTTGAGCTGGGGGCCGGGGAGCAGTACTTC. This translates into CASSFELGAGEQYF. This sequence joins TRBV11-2 and TRBJ2-7; TRBD1 might be the D (6 bases). The germline gives CDR1 SGHAT, CDR2 FQNNGV. The CDR3 length is 14 residues. Trimming shortened V by 3 bases and J by 7 bases, and 16 bases separated the two germline ends.

This clonotype was recorded at least ten times. The genes are TRBV7-2 and TRBJ2-1, with 10 bases aligning to TRBD2. This CDR3 has 16 amino acids. CDR1 and CDR2 (germline): SGHTA, FQGNSA. The trim removed 1 base at V and 5 bases at J, leaving 5 bases unmatched. CDR3 in DNA: TGTGCCAGCAGCTTAGTAGCGGGAGGCGGCAACAATGAGCAGTTCTTC. It specifies CASSLVAGGGNNEQFF.

This clonotype has at least ten counts. The chain couples TRBV24-1 to TRBJ2-3; possible D gene TRBD2, 6 bases. V was trimmed by 9 bases and J by 6 bases, leaving 12 bases between them. The CDR3 has 12 amino acids. CDR1 is KGHDR, CDR2 SFDVKD, per germline. The CDR3 DNA reads as TGTGCCACCTCTCGGGAGACGGATACGCAGTATTTT. It is translated as CATSRETDTQYF.

V usage is TRBV4-1 and J usage is TRBJ2-1; 7 bases line up with TRBD2. The J segment lost 7 bases and the V segment lost 1 base, leaving 7 bases of the junction unmatched. This CDR3 has 15 residues. Germline CDR1 reads MGHRA; CDR2 reads YSYEKL. As DNA, the CDR3 is TGCGCCAGCAGCCAAGGGCGGGAGTTCAGGAATGAGCAGTTCTTC. Translation gives CASSQGREFRNEQFF.

This clonotype was observed at least ten times. The rearrangement joins TRBV4-2 to TRBJ1-2, with D unclear. Between the trimmed V and J ends, which lost 0 bases and 8 bases, there was a span of 16 bases. Germline lookup yields CDR1 LGHNA and CDR2 YNFKEQ. The length of the CDR3 is 15 residues. CDR3 nucleotide sequence: TGTGCCAGCAGCCAAGAAGTCACCGGATTCTTGGGCTACACCTTC. It specifies CASSQEVTGFLGYTF.